This TCR beta chain was retrieved from a study of type 1 regulatory T cells. Study-wide background: This in vitro CD4 product, T-allo10, is enriched for Tr1 cells and alloantigen-specific.

CDR1 is SGHKS, CDR2 YYEKEE, per germline (reference sequence). Trimming shortened V by 4 bases and J by 1 base, and 11 bases separated the two germline ends. This CDR3 contains 14 residues. This clonotype was seen more than once but under ten times. In TCRdb, the reads were re-called with MiXCR into one record per CDR3 protein. The data hold some 90,000 distinct CDR3 sequences, with roughly 31% observed a single time. The sequenced material came from CD4+ T cells, either the whole sample or a sorted fraction (not recorded which). This rearrangement joins TRBV5-5 to TRBJ2-5, with D tentatively TRBD1 (6 bases). The receptor comes from a human donor in good health. This CDR3 reads CASSPGTTQETQYF. The CDR3 DNA sequence: TGTGCCAGCAGCCCCGGGACAACCCAAGAGACCCAGTACTTC. Using reference TRBV5-5 and TRBJ2-5 for the parts outside the CDR3, the full variable domain is DAGVTQSPTHLIKTRGQQVTLRCSPISGHKSVSWYQQVLGQGPQFIFQYYEKEERGRGNFPDRFSARQFPNYSSELNVNALLLGDSALYLCASSPGTTQETQYFGPGTRLLVL.